Shown below are 8 T cell receptor beta chains from a single sample sequenced in a study of CD8+CD57+ T cells in acquired aplastic anemia. For sequencing, patients were chosen who had shown expansion of CD8+CD57+ cells by flow cytometry. CDR3 and TCR beta VDJ profiling relied on genomic DNA as the template. From the reads, TCRdb called clonotypes with MiXCR, one entry per CDR3 protein. The sample records under 350,000 distinct CDR3 sequences, 45% to 65% being singletons. Sequenced material: sorted CD4+, CD8+, or CD8+CD57+ T cells (not recorded which) from PBMCs. The receptors were gathered from a human donor with aplastic anemia.

Many counts were recorded for this clonotype. The genes are TRBV12-3 or TRBV12-4 and TRBJ2-1, with TRBD2 matching 13 bases. V lost 6 bases and J lost 7; bases outside the gene matches: 6. The CDR3 extends over 15 amino acids. CDR3 protein: CASSETSGRLNEQFF. The CDR3 coding sequence is TGTGCCAGCAGCGAGACTAGCGGGAGGTTAAATGAGCAGTTCTTC.

The chain joins TRBV20-1 to TRBJ1-3; TRBD1 might be the D (6 bases). Trimming removed 7 bases at V and 4 bases at J, with 11 bases between. Per germline, CDR1 DFQATT and CDR2 SNEGSKA (reference sequence). This CDR3 contains 12 residues. This CDR3 reads CSVPDSGNTIYF. The CDR3 region has the DNA TGCAGTGTTCCGGACAGCGGAAACACCATATATTTT.

The chain links TRBV14 to TRBJ2-1, with D perhaps TRBD1 (6 bases). Germline V gene data show CDR1 as SGHDN and CDR2 as FVKESK. The CDR3 length is 15 residues. The V gene lost 4 bases and the J gene lost 3 bases, with 13 bases spanning the gap. In nucleotides, the CDR3 is TGTGCCAGCAGCCCATTCCCGGGACACTACAATGAGCAGTTCTTC. This translates into CASSPFPGHYNEQFF.

This clonotype was observed once. The chain is built from TRBV24-1 and TRBJ1-3; D unresolved. The germline V gene has CDR1 KGHDR and CDR2 SFDVKD. The CDR3 is 15 residues long. Trimming removed 3 bases from V and 3 bases from J, with 11 bases in between. The CDR3 DNA reads as TGTGCCACCAGTGATGCCAAGGAGATTGGAAACACCATATATTTT. Protein: CATSDAKEIGNTIYF.

This chain connects TRBV11-2 to TRBJ2-1; D could derive from TRBD1 or TRBD2 (5 bases each). The CDR3 is 14 amino acids. Between the trimmed V and J ends, which lost 3 bases and 8 bases, there was a span of 14 bases. CDR1 and CDR2 (germline): SGHAT, FQNNGV. The CDR3: CASSFLRGAHEQFF. CDR3 in DNA: TGTGCCAGCAGCTTCTTACGAGGGGCACATGAGCAGTTCTTC.

This clonotype was counted once. The chain couples TRBV20-1 to TRBJ2-5; TRBD2 aligns across 10 bases. The CDR3 extends over 15 amino acids. Per germline, CDR1 DFQATT and CDR2 SNEGSKA (reference sequence). The V gene end was trimmed by 3 bases and the J gene end by 4 bases; junction bases not matched to a gene: 8. CDR3 residues: CSASQASGSSETQYF. CDR3 DNA: TGCAGTGCTAGTCAGGCTAGCGGGAGCTCAGAGACCCAGTACTTC.

This clonotype occurred many times. This chain joins TRBV7-3 and TRBJ2-3; D could derive from TRBD1 or TRBD2 (6 bases each). Between the trimmed V and J ends, which lost 4 bases and 6 bases, there was a span of 20 bases. Germline assignment: CDR1 SGHTA and CDR2 FQGTGA. The CDR3 is 16 residues long. In nucleotides, the CDR3 is TGTGCCAGCAGCTACCGCGGACTGGGGGGCGGCGATACGCAGTATTTT. It is translated as CASSYRGLGGGDTQYF.

The count of this clonotype is one. The V call is TRBV10-3, the J call TRBJ2-1; no clear D. This CDR3 comprises 10 residues. Trimming removed 7 bases from V and 5 bases from J, with 3 bases in between. Germline V CDR1 and CDR2: ENHRY, SYGVKD. Written as DNA, the CDR3 is TGTGCCATCAAGGACAATGAGCAGTTCTTC. Residues: CAIKDNEQFF.